The clone carrying this T cell receptor (beta chain) has just one count. CDR3 size: 12 residues. Germline CDR1 reads MDHEN; CDR2 reads SYDVKM. V lost 4 bases and J lost 4, with 7 bases in between. Participants reported their clinical history, and cohort assignment relied on those reports. This sample was included in a study of blood T cell repertoires in COVID-19. In the study overall: Acute and convalescent COVID-19 specimens originated in the United States, Italy and Spain. Sources were T cells, B-cell-depleted T cells, or PBMCs; the material itself was cDNA or gDNA.

In the study's own analysis: By means of reference gene primer amplification, nucleated cell counts were estimated. Generated by immunoSEQ multiplex PCR, the TCRdb table keeps only in-frame clones and is missing some. V and J calls and clone size follow that table, whereas D and trimming were derived from the DNA. This table holds about 250,000 clones, under 90% found once. V gene TRBV28 combines with J gene TRBJ1-1; no firm D call. The sample taken for sequencing was PBMCs or T cells enriched from blood (not recorded which). This TCR was sampled from a woman in her twenties or thirties with acute COVID-19. CDR3: CASSSLLTEAFF. Here the CDR3 DNA reads TGTGCCAGCAGTTCACTACTCACTGAAGCTTTCTTT.